This passage covers 7 T cell receptor beta chains from one sample sequenced in a study of Ad26.COV2.S vaccination and SARS-CoV-2 variants. Sequenced by immunoSEQ multiplex PCR; TCRdb stores in-frame clones only, minus some. The data show 350,000 to 500,000 clones, 90% seen once. The treatment was: over 15 received Ad26.COV2.S at low or high dose, single or two shots; about 5 received placebo; per-sample allocation not given. Samples were taken on day 63 after the first vaccine or placebo injection. The sample was peripheral blood, taken in a trial of Ad26.COV2.S vaccine versus placebo. The receptors shown here come from a person between 18 and 65 years old who received the Ad26.COV2.S COVID-19 vaccine or a placebo.

This clone appeared a single time. This chain uses TRBV7-2 with TRBJ2-5, with a tentative D call TRBD1 (6 bases). This CDR3 is 13 amino acids long. The V end was cut by 7 bases, the J end by 2 bases, with 11 bases between. Germline values: CDR1 SGHTA, CDR2 FQGNSA. The CDR3 nucleotides are TGTGCCAGCACCCTGGACAGACAAGAGACCCAGTACTTC. Amino acids: CASTLDRQETQYF.

The chain employs TRBV5-6 and TRBJ1-2; 8 bases match TRBD1. V gave up 2 bases and J gave up 2 bases; unmatched junction bases: 5. This CDR3 is 15 amino acids long. Germline V gene sequence: CDR1 SGHDT, CDR2 YYEEEE. The CDR3 coding sequence is TGTGCCAGCAGCTTCCAGGGGGCGCTGAACTATGGCTACACCTTC. Translated, it gives CASSFQGALNYGYTF.

V is TRBV6-2 or TRBV6-3 and J is TRBJ1-2, with no clear D. CDR1 is MNHEY, CDR2 SVGEGT, per germline. The length of the CDR3 is 15 residues. With 3 bases removed from V and 6 bases from J, the gap between germline ends came to 17 bases. The CDR3 DNA is TGTGCCAGCAGTTATCCGGCAGCTCTAACAGATGGCTACACCTTC. It translates to CASSYPAALTDGYTF.

In this sample, this clone turned up once. This rearrangement joins TRBV5-1 to TRBJ2-1; 11 nucleotides match TRBD2. Germline trimming cut 0 bases from V and 3 bases from J; bases unmatched to any gene: 8. Germline V gene lookup returns CDR1 SGHRS and CDR2 YFSETQ. This CDR3 region has 18 residues. The CDR3 nucleotides read TGCGCCAGCAGCTTGGCCGTAATAGCGGGAGGGTTCTACAATGAGCAGTTCTTC. Protein product: CASSLAVIAGGFYNEQFF.

The DNA for the CDR3 is TGCGCCAGCAGCCAAGATAGAGCATGGAATGAGCAGTTCTTC. Its translation: CASSQDRAWNEQFF. V usage is TRBV4-1 and J usage is TRBJ2-1; no clear D gene. The V gene's germline CDR1 is MGHRA and CDR2 YSYEKL. Trimming shortened V by 0 bases and J by 7 bases, and 10 bases separated the two germline ends. The length of the CDR3 is 14 residues.

The chain has TRBV9 and TRBJ2-7, with D unresolved. The CDR3 runs to 12 residues. Germline V lookup: CDR1 SGDLS, CDR2 YYNGEE. The V gene lost 0 bases and the J gene lost 4 bases, with 5 bases spanning the gap. The CDR3 coding sequence is TGTGCCAGCAGCGTAGGGGATTACGAGCAGTACTTC. Protein: CASSVGDYEQYF. The full variable domain, with the rest looked up from reference TRBV9 and TRBJ2-7, is DSGVTQTPKHLITATGQRVTLRCSPRSGDLSVYWYQQSLDQGLQFLIQYYNGEERAKGNILERFSAQQFPDLHSELNLSSLELGDSALYFCASSVGDYEQYFGPGTRLTVT.

This rearrangement joins TRBV5-4 to TRBJ2-7; D gene ambiguous. Deletions cut 2 bases from V and 3 bases from J, with 9 bases between. The CDR3 loop spans 13 amino acids. Looked up from germline, CDR1 is SGHNT and CDR2 is YYREEE (reference sequence). The CDR3 region has the DNA TGTGCCAGCAGCTTAAAACGGAACTACGAGCAGTACTTC. Its translation is CASSLKRNYEQYF.